Below, 5 T cell receptor beta chains from the same sample are listed, as sequenced in a study of cytomegalovirus exposure and HLA in healthy donors. PCR involved 60 Vbeta and 13 Jbeta primers. Libraries were prepared by immunoSEQ multiplex PCR; TCRdb keeps only in-frame clonotypes and omits some of them. The sample has roughly 190,000 clones; around 90% are singletons. What was sequenced was PBMCs. The receptors stem from a woman aged 18-29 years in good health and CMV-seronegative.

This clone has a handful of counts. The chain joins TRBV27 to TRBJ1-2; D may be TRBD1 (5 bases). The CDR3 extends over 15 amino acids. V dropped 7 bases and J dropped 4 bases, with 19 bases sitting between them. Germline assignment: CDR1 MNHEY and CDR2 SMNVEV (reference sequence). CDR3 DNA sequence: TGTGCCAGCACTTCCCCAGGGCTGAGTATCTATGGCTACACCTTC. Amino acids: CASTSPGLSIYGYTF.

The chain employs TRBV19 and TRBJ2-7; D might be TRBD2 (6 bases). The CDR3 runs to 14 residues. Looked up from germline, CDR1 is LNHDA and CDR2 is SQIVND (reference sequence). The V and J ends lost 1 base and 2 bases respectively, with 9 bases between them. The DNA for the CDR3 is TGTGCCAGTAGTATAGCTAGCGTCACCTACGAGCAGTACTTC. Translation: CASSIASVTYEQYF.

CDR3 in DNA: TGTGCCATCAGTGAGTCCTCGGGGGATCAGCCCCAGCATTTT. Residues: CAISESSGDQPQHF. The chain is built from TRBV10-3 and TRBJ1-5; maybe TRBD1 (5 bases). Trimming shortened V by 0 bases and J by 5 bases, and 8 bases separated the two germline ends. The CDR3 has 14 residues. Germline CDR1 reads ENHRY; CDR2 reads SYGVKD.

V is TRBV2 and J is TRBJ2-7, with 12 bases lining up with TRBD2. Germline-derived CDR1 and CDR2 are SNHLY and FYNNEI. J was trimmed by 0 bases and V by 7 bases; bases with no gene match: 13. There are 18 residues in the CDR3. The CDR3 sequence is CASMISTSGRGVSYEQYF. In DNA form, the CDR3 reads TGTGCCAGCATGATTTCGACTAGCGGGAGAGGGGTCTCCTACGAGCAGTACTTC.

V and J are TRBV5-1 and TRBJ2-3; 9 bases are shared with TRBD2. Germline CDR1 is SGHRS and CDR2 is YFSETQ. This CDR3 spans 17 amino acids. The junction had 11 bases not matched to a gene; V was cut back by 1 base and J by 5 bases. The CDR3 sequence is CASSLNGGGASIDTQYF. Written as DNA, the CDR3 is TGCGCCAGCAGCTTGAACGGCGGGGGGGCGTCGATAGATACGCAGTATTTT.